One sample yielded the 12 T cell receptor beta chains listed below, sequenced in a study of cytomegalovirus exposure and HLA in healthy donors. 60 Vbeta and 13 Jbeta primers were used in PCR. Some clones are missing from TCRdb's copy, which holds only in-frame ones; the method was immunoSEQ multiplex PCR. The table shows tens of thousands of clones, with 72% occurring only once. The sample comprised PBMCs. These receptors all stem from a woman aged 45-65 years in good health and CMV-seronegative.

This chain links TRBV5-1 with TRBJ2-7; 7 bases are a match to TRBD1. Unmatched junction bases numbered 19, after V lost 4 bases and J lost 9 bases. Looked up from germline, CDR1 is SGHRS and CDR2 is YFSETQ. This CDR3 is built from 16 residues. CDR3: CASSRLGLQGSIGQYF. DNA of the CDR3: TGCGCCAGCAGCCGTCTCGGGCTACAGGGGAGTATTGGGCAGTACTTC.

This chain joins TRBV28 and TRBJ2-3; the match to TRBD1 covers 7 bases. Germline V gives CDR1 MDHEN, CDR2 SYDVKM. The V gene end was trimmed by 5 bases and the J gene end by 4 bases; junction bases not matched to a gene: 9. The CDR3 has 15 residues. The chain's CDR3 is CASSENRGGADTQYF. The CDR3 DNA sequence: TGTGCCAGCAGTGAAAACAGGGGTGGGGCAGATACGCAGTATTTT.

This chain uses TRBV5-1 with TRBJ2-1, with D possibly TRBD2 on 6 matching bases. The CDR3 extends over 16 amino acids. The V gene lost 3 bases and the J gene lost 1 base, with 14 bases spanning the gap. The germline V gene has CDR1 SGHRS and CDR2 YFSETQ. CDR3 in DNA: TGCGCCAGCAGCTCCAGTCTGCGGGGATCCTACAATGAGCAGTTCTTC. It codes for CASSSSLRGSYNEQFF.

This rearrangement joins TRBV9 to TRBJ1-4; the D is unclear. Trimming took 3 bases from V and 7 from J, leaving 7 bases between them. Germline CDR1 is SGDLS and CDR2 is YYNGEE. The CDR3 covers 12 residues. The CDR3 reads CASSGYSEKLFF. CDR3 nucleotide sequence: TGTGCCAGCAGCGGATACAGTGAAAAACTGTTTTTT.

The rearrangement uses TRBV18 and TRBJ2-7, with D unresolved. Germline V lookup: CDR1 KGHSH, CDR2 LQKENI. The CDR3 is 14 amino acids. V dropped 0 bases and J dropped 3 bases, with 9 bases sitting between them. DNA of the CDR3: TGTGCCAGCTCACCACCAAATCTAGTCTACGAGCAGTACTTC. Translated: CASSPPNLVYEQYF.

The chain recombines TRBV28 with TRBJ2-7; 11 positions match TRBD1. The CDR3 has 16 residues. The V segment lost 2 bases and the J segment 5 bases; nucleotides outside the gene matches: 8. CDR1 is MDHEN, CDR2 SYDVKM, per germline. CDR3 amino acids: CASSLHSGTGGDEQYF. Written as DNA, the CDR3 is TGTGCCAGCAGTTTACACTCCGGGACAGGGGGTGACGAGCAGTACTTC.

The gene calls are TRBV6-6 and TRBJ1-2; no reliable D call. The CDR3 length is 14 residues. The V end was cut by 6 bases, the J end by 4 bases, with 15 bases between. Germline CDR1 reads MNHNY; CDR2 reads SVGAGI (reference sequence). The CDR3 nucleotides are TGTGCCAGCAGCCGAGTAGGGAGAACCTATGGCTACACCTTC. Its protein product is CASSRVGRTYGYTF.

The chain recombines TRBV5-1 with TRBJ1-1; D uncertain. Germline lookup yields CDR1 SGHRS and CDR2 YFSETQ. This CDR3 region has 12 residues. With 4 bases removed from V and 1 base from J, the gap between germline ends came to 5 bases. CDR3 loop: CASSVGNTEAFF. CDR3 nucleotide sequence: TGCGCCAGCAGCGTCGGGAACACTGAAGCTTTCTTT.

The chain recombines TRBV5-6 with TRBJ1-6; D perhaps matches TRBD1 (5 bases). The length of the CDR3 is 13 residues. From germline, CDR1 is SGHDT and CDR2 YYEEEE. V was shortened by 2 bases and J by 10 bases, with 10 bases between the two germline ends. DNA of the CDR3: TGTGCCAGCAGCTTAGACAGCCAATCACCCCTCCACTTT. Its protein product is CASSLDSQSPLHF.

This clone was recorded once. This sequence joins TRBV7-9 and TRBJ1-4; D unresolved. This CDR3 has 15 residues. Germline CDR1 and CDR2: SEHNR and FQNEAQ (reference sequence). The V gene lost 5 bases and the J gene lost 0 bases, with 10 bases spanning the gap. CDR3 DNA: TGTGCCAGCAGCGCCCAGGCCGCAACTAATGAAAAACTGTTTTTT. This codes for CASSAQAATNEKLFF.

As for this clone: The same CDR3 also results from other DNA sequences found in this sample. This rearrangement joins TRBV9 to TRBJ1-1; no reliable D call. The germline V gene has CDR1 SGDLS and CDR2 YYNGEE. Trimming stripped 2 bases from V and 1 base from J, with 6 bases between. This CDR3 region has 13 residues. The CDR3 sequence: CASSVGRNTEAFF. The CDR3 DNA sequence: TGTGCCAGCAGCGTCGGGAGGAACACTGAAGCTTTCTTT.

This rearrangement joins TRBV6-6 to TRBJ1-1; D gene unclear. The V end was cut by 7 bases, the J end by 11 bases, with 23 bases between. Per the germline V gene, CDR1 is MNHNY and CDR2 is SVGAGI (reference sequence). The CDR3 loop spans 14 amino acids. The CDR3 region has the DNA TGTGCCAGCAACCCAGCGATGGAAAGCGAATACGCTTTCTTT. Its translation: CASNPAMESEYAFF.